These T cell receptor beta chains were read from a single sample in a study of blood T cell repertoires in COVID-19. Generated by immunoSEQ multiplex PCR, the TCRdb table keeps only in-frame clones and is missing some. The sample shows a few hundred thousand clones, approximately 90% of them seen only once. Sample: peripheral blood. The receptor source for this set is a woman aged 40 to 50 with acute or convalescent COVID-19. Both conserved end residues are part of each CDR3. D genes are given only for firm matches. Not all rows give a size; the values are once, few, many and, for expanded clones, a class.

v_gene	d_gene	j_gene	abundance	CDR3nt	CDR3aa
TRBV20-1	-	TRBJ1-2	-	TGCAGTGCTCCAGACACTCCCGGCTACACCTTC	CSAPDTPGYTF
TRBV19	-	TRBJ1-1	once	TGTGCCAGTAGTATAGTATTGAGGGCCCCTGAAGCTTTCTTT	CASSIVLRAPEAFF
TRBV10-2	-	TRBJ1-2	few	TGCGCCAGCAGTCCGGGGGGAAATGGCTACACCTTC	CASSPGGNGYTF
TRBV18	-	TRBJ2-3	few	TGTGCCAGCTCACCACAAAATCGAGGAAGGAACACAGATACGCAGTATTTT	CASSPQNRGRNTDTQYF
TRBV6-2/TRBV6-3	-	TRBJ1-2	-	TGTGCCAGCAGTTACGGAGGGGTGGGCGCCTATGGCTACACCTTC	CASSYGGVGAYGYTF
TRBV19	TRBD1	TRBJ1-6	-	TGTGCCAGTAGTGCGTTTACCGGGACAGTAGCTTCACCCCTCCACTTT	CASSAFTGTVASPLHF
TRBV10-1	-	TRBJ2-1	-	TGCGCCAGCAGTGAGGGTCAGGGAGGGCAGTTCTTC	CASSEGQGGQFF
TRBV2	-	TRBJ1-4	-	TGTGCCAGCAGTGAAGGGGCGAGAGGGATCCGGGAAAAACTGTTTTTT	CASSEGARGIREKLFF
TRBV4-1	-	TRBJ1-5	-	TGCGCCAGCAGCCAAGTAGTAACAGCATATAGCAATCAGCCCCAGCATTTT	CASSQVVTAYSNQPQHF
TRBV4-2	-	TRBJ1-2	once	TGTGCCAGCAGCCAAGATCTTCCAGGGGACTATGGCTACACCTTC	CASSQDLPGDYGYTF
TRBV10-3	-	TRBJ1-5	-	TGTGCCATCTCGCGTGGGGGGGACGCTAACAATCAGCCCCAGCATTTT	CAISRGGDANNQPQHF
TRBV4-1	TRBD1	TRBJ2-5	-	TGCGCCAGCAGCCTCGGCCCGAGACAGGGGGTAGAGACCCAGTACTTC	CASSLGPRQGVETQYF
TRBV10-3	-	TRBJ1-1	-	TGTGCCACAACGCTCCGGGGGGACACTGAAGCTTTCTTT	CATTLRGDTEAFF
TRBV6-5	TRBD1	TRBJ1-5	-	TGTGCCAGCGTGAGACAGGGGAGTGTCCAGCCCCAGCATTTT	CASVRQGSVQPQHF
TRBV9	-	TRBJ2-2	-	TGTGCCAGCAGCGTAGATAGGGGGACGAACACCGGGGAGCTGTTTTTT	CASSVDRGTNTGELFF
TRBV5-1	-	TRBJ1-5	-	TGCGGCAGCCGTAGCAATCAGCCCCAGCATTTT	CGSRSNQPQHF
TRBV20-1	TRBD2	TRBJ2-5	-	TGCAGTGCTAGTCGGGATAGCGGGGGCCAAGAGACCCAGTACTTC	CSASRDSGGQETQYF